This TCR beta chain originates from a study of T cell repertoires in cytomegalovirus infection. Across the whole study: Public TCR beta signatures marked donors with CMV infection and the matching HLA. Whole-study findings and limits: People with CMV and the relevant HLA were identified by cumulative public TCR beta family frequency. There were HLA-C-restricted CMV-specific TCR beta clonotypes dominating the ex vivo response.

Losses at the gene ends were 0 bases for V and 3 bases for J; bases not matched to a gene: 4. The CDR3 is 16 amino acids. Germline CDR1 and CDR2: ENHRY and SYGVKD. About this clonotype itself: Its antigen remains unidentified.

TCRdb processed the reads anew with MiXCR; each CDR3 protein has one entry. The data show fewer than 700,000 distinct CDR3 sequences, 20% to 30% seen once. The clonotype comes from a human donor in good health (CMV status not recorded). Some clones in this sample may be carry-over from other donors' samples. The chain combines TRBV10-3 with TRBJ1-4, with 7 bases that match TRBD1. The material sequenced was CD8+ T cells from PBMCs. CDR3 amino acids: CAISESRDSPNEKLFF. CDR3 coding DNA: TGTGCCATCAGTGAGTCCCGGGACAGCCCTAATGAAAAACTGTTTTTT.